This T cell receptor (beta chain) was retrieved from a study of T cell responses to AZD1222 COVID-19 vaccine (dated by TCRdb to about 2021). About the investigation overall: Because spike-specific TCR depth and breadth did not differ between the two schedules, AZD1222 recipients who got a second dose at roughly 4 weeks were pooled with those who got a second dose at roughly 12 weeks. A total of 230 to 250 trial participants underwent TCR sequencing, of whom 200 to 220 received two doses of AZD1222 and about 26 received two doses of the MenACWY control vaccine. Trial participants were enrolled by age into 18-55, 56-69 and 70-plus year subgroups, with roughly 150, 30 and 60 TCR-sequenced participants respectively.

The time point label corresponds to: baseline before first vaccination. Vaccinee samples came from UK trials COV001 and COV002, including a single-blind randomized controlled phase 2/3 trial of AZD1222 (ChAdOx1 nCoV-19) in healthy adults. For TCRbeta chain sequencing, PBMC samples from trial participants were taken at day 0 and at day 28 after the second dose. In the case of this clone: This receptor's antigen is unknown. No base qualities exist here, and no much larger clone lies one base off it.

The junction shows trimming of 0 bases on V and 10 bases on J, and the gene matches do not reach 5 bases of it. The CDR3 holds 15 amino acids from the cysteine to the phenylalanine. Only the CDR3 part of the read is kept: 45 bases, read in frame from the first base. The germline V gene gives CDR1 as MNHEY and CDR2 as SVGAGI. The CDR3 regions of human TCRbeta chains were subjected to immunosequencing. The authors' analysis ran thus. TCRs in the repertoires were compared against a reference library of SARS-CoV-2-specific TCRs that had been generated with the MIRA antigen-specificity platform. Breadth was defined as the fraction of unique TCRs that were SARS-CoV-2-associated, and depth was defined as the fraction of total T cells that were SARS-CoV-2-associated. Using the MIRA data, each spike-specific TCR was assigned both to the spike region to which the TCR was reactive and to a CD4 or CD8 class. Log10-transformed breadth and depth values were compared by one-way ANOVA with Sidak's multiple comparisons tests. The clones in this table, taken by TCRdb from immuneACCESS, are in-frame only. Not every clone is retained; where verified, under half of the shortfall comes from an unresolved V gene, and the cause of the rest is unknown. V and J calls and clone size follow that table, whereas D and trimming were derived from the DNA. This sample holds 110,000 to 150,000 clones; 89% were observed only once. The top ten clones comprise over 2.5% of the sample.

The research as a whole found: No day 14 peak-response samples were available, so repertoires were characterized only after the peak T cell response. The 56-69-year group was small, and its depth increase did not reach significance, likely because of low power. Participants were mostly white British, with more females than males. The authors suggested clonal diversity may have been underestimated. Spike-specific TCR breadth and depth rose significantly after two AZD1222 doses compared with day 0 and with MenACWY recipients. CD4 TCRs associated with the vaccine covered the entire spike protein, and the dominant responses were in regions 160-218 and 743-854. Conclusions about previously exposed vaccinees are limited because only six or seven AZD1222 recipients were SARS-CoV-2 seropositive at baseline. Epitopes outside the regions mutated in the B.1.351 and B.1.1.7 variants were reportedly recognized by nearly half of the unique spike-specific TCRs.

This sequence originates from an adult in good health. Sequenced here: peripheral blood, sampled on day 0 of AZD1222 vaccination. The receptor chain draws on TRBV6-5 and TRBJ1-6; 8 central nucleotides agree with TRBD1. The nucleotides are TGTGCCAGCAGTTACTCGTTACAGGGGGTCTCACCCCTCCACTTT. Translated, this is CASSYSLQGVSPLHF.